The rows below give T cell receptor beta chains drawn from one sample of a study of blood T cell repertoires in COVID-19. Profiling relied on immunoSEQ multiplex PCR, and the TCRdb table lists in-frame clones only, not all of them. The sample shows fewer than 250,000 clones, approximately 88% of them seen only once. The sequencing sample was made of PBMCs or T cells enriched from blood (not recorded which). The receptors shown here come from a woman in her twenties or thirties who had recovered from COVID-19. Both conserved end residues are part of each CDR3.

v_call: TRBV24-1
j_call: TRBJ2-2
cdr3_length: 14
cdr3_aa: CATSEDRVSGELFF

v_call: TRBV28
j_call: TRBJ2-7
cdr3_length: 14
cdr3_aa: CASSYALGAYEQYF

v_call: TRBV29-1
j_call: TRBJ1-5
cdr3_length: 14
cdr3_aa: CSALGGTDNQPQHF

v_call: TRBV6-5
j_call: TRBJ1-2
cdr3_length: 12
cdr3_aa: CASNPGGYGYTF

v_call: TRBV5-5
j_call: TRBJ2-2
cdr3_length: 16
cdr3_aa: CASSLTTGRNTGELFF

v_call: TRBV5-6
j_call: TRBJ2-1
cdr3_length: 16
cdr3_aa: CASSLRLADSYNEQFF

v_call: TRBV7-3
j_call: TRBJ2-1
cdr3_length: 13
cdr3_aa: CASSPPLSDEQFF

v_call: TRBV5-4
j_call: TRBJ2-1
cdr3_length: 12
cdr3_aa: CASSLASYEQFF

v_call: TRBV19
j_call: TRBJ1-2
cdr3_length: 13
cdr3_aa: CASSIGANYGYTF

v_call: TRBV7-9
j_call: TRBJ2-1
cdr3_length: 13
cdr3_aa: CASSLDLDNEQFF

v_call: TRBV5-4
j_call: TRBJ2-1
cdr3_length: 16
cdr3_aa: CASSFSSGRAYNEQFF

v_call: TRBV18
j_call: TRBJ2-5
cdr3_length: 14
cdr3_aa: CASSPTGPRETQYF

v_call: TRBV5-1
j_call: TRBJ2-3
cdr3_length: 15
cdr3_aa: CASSSAGASTDTQYF

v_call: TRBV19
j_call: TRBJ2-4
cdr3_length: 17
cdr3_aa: CASSIGRELTAKNIQYF

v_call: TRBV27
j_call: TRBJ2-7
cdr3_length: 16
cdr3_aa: CASSPWAGALEVEQYF

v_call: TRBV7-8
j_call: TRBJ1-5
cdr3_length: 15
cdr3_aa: CASSLAGQGYQPQHF

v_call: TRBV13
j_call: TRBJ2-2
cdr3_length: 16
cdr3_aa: CASSLPSGDLTGELFF

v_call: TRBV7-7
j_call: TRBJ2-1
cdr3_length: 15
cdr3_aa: CASSLGQGAANEQFF

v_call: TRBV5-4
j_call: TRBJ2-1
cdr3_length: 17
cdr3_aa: CASSPARDTAAYNEQFF

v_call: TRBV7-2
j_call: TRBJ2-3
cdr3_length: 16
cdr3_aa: CASSSSGDPSTDTQYF

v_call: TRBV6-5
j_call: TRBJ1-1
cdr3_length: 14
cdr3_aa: CASSSDRGGTEAFF

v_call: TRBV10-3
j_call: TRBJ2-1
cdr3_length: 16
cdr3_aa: CAISESTPGSTSEQFF

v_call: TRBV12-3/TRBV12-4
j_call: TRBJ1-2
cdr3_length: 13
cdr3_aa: CASSQQGNYGYTF

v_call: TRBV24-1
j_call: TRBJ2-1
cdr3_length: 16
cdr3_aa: CATSVTRAASYNEQFF

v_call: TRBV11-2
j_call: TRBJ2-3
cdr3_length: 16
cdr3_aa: CASSFGGVVGTDTQYF

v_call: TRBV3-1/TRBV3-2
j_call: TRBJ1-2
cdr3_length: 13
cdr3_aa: CASSQEGGYGYTF

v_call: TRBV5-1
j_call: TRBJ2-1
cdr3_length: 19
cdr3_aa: CASSFGGALSSGSSNEQFF

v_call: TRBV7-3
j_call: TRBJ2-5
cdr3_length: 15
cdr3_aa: CASSLEAGGLETQYF

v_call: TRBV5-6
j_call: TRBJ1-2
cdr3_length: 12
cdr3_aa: CASSLGQGYYTF

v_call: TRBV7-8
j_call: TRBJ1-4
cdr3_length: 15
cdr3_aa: CASSLAQGVSEKLFF

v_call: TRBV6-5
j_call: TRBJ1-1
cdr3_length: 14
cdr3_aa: CASSRGTVNTEAFF

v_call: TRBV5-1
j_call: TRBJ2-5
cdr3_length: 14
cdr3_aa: CASSPGGGVETQYF

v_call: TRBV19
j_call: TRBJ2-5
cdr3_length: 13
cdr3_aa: CASQSGGRETQYF

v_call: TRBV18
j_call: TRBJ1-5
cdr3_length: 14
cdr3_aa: CASSPREAAQPQHF

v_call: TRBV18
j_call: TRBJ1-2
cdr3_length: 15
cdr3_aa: CASSPDRDSRYGYTF

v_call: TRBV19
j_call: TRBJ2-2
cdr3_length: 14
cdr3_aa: CASSTLGTAGELFF

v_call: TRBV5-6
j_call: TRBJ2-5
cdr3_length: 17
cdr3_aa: CASSLEVVSAGGQTQYF

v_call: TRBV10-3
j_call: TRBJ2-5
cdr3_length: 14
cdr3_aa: CAIRGSAGGETQYF

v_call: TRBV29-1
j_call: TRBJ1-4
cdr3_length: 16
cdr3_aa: CSVGEAGQGVGEKLFF

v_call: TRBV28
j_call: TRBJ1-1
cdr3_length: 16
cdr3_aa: CASSPVQGIMNTEAFF

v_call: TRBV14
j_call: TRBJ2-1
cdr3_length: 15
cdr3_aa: CASSQGGGRGNEQFF

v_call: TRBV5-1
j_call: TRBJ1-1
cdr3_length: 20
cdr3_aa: CASSLVVSGKVDRRNTEAFF

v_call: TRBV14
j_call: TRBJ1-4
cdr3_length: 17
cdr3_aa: CASSQEAGTTTNEKLFF

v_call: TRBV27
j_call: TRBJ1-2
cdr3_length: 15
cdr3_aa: CASSPGLPGGYGYTF

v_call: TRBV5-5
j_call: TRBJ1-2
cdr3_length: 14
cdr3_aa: CASSPDRPDYGYTF

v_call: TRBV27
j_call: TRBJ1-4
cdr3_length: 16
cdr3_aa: CASSFQGASFNEKLFF

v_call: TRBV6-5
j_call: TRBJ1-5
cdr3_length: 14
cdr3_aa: CASSYEGGNQPQHF

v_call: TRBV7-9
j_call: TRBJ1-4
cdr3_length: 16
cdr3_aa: CASSNTNRGRNEKLFF

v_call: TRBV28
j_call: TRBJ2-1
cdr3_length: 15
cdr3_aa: CASRLPLAGVNEQFF

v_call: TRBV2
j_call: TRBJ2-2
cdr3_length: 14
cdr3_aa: CASSVSRGAGELFF

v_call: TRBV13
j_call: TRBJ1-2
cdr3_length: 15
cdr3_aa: CASSQRQGSPYGYTF

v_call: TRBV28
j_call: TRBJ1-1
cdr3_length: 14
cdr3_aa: CASKSNPRNTEAFF

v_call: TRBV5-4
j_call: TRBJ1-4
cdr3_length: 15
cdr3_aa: CASSPRQGLNEKLFF

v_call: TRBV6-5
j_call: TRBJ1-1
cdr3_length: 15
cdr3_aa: CASSYAGGYGTEAFF

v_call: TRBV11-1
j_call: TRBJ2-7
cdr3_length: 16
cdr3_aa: CASSYGTSGRLDEQYF